This record concerns one T cell receptor (beta chain) sequence. This same CDR3 is encoded by further DNA sequences in the sample. The germline V gene has CDR1 SGHRS and CDR2 YFSETQ. The V gene lost 4 bases and the J gene lost 4 bases, with 14 bases spanning the gap. The CDR3 totals 14 residues. The data stem from a study of shared clonotypes between healthy human individuals. This table comes from immunoSEQ multiplex PCR, and its TCRdb copy is limited to in-frame clones, with some not included. Of about 700,000 clones in the sample, 90% to 95% were seen once. Naive CD8 cells lacked CD45RO and underwent positive selection for CCR7, leaving out terminally differentiated effector memory CD45RA+ cells.

The origin of this receptor is a man aged 25 to 45 in good health. The rearrangement uses TRBV5-1 and TRBJ2-5, with D maybe TRBD1 (6 bases). The material sequenced was naive CD8+ T cells sorted from blood. The CDR3 here is CASSLGTGLETQYF. CDR3 sequence (DNA): TGCGCCAGCAGCCTTGGAACAGGGTTAGAGACCCAGTACTTC.